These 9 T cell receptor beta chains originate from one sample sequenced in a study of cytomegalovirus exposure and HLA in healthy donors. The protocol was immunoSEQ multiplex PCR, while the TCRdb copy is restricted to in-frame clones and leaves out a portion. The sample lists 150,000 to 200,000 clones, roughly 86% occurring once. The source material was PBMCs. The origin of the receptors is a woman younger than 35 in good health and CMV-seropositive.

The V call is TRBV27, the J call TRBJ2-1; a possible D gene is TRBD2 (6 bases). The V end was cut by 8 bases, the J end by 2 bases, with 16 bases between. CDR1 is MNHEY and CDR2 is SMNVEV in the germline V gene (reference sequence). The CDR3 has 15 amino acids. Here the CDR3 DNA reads TGTGCCAGCTGGGCCGCGGGAATTCCCTACAATGAGCAGTTCTTC. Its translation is CASWAAGIPYNEQFF.

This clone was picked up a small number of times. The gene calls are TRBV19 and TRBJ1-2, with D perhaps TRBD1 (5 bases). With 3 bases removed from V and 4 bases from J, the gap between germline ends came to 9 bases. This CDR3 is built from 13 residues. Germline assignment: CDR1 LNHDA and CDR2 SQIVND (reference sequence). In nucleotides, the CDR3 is TGTGCCAGTAGTATCAGGGAAGCCTATGGCTACACCTTC. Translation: CASSIREAYGYTF.

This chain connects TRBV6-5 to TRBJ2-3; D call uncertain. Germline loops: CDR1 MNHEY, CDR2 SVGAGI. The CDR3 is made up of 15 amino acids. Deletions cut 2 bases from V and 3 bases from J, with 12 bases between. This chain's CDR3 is CASSYLVAETDTQYF. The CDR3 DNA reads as TGTGCCAGCAGTTACCTGGTGGCAGAAACAGATACGCAGTATTTT.

The CDR3 region is CASSPFGNTIYF. The CDR3 nucleotides read TGTGCCAGCAGCCCGTTTGGAAACACCATATATTTT. The chain employs TRBV5-6 and TRBJ1-3; D gene unclear. This CDR3 is built from 12 residues. CDR1 and CDR2 from the germline V gene are SGHDT and YYEEEE. The V end lost 4 bases, the J end lost 3 bases, and 5 bases lay between the germline ends. The full variable domain, rest sourced from reference TRBV5-6 and TRBJ1-3, is DAGVTQSPTHLIKTRGQQVTLRCSPKSGHDTVSWYQQALGQGPQFIFQYYEEEERQRGNFPDRFSGHQFPNYSSELNVNALLLGDSALYLCASSPFGNTIYFGEGSWLTVV.

CDR3 nucleotide sequence: TGTGCCAGCAGCCCCTCGGGCTCTGGAAACACCATATATTTT. Its translation is CASSPSGSGNTIYF. The chain uses TRBV6-6 and TRBJ1-3; D is undetermined. This CDR3 region has 14 residues. Germline lookup yields CDR1 MNHNY and CDR2 SVGAGI (reference sequence). V was trimmed by 6 bases and J by 0 bases, leaving 9 bases between them.

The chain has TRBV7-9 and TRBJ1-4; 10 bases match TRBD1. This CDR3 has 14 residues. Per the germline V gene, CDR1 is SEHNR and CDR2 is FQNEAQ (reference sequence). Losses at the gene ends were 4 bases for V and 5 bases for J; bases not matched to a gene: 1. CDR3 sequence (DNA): TGTGCCAGCAGCTGGACAGGGGGGAATGAAAAACTGTTTTTT. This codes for CASSWTGGNEKLFF.

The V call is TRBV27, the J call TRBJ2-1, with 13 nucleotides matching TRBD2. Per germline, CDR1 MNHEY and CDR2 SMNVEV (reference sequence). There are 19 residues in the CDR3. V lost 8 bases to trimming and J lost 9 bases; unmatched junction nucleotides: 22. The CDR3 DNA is TGTGCCAGCGGTTCCTACCACTCCCGGACTAGCGGGAGATGGGGTGAGCAGTTCTTC. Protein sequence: CASGSYHSRTSGRWGEQFF.

DNA of the CDR3: TGTGCCAGCAGCCAAGATACAGGAACCTACGAGCAGTACTTC. It translates to CASSQDTGTYEQYF. The rearrangement links TRBV4-2 to TRBJ2-7, with a tentative D call TRBD1 (5 bases). CDR1 and CDR2 (germline): LGHNA, YNFKEQ. Trimming cost V 0 bases and J 2 bases, with 8 bases left between them. The CDR3 consists of 14 residues.

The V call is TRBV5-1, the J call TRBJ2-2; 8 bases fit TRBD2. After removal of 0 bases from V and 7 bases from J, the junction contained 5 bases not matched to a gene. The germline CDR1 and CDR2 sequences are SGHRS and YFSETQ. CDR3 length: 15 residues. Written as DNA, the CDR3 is TGCGCCAGCAGCTTGGAGGGACTAGTGGGCGGGGAGCTGTTTTTT. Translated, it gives CASSLEGLVGGELFF.